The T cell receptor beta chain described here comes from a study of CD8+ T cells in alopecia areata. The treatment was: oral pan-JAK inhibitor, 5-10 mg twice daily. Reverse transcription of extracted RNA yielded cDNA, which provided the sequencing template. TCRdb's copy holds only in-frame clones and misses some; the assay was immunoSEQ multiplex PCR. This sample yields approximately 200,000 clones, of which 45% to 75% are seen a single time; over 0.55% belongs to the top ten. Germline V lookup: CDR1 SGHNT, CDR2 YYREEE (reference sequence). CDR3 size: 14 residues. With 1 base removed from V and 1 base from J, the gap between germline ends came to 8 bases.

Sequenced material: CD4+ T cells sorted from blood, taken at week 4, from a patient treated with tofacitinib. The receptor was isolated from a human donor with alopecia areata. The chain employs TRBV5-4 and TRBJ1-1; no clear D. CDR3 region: CASSLNRQNTEAFF. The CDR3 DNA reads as TGTGCCAGCAGCTTGAACAGACAGAACACTGAAGCTTTCTTT.